This TCR beta chain was found in a study of identical twins. cDNA molecules carried unique molecular identifiers, and template switching added a universal primer site. In TCRdb, the 5' RACE reads were re-called with MiXCR into one record per CDR3 protein. In the table there are some 570,000 distinct CDR3 sequences, approximately 20% of which are singletons. The sample was also reused in another study, on yellow fever vaccine responses in identical twins.

The sample taken for sequencing was CD4+ T cells sorted from blood. This TCR came from a woman under 30 in good health.

The CDR3, as DNA: TGTGCCAGCAGTGAAGACAGGGGAATCACAGATACGCAGTATTTT. Its protein is CASSEDRGITDTQYF. J is TRBJ2-3 and V is TRBV2; 7 bases are a match to TRBD1. The V segment lost 1 base and the J segment 2 bases; nucleotides outside the gene matches: 3. The CDR3 spans 15 residues. CDR1 and CDR2 (germline): SNHLY, FYNNEI.